The 14 T cell receptor beta chains presented below share a single source sample, sequenced in a study of T cell repertoires in cytomegalovirus infection. TCRdb redid the calling of the reads with MiXCR, one entry per CDR3 protein. The data show some 900,000 distinct CDR3 sequences, 32% seen once. These receptors are not linked to any known antigen. The sample here was cultured CD8+ T cells from PBMCs, taken from culture after CMV antigen stimulation. The receptors shown here come from a human donor in good health (CMV status not recorded). Some clones in this sample may be carry-over from other donors' samples.

This clonotype was seen a handful of times. The chain employs TRBV6-8 and TRBJ1-2; D call uncertain. Germline CDR1 MNHGY, CDR2 SAAAGT. This CDR3 comprises 15 residues. Trimming cost V 0 bases and J 2 bases, with 10 bases left between them. CDR3 region: CASSYSEASNYGYTF. CDR3 nucleotide sequence: TGTGCCAGCAGTTACTCTGAGGCCAGCAACTATGGCTACACCTTC.

This clonotype was seen a few times. The chain joins TRBV27 to TRBJ1-6, with TRBD1 matching 10 bases. From germline, CDR1 is MNHEY and CDR2 SMNVEV (reference sequence). Germline trimming cut 5 bases from V and 7 bases from J; bases unmatched to any gene: 5. The CDR3 is 15 residues long. CDR3 in DNA: TGTGCCAGCAGTGGGACAGGGGTTGGGAATTCACCCCTCCACTTT. Its protein is CASSGTGVGNSPLHF.

V and J are TRBV5-6 and TRBJ2-1; possible D gene TRBD2, 7 bases. The ends were cut back, 0 bases at V and 3 bases at J, with 13 bases in the middle. CDR3 length equals 16 residues. Germline lookup yields CDR1 SGHDT and CDR2 YYEEEE. Written as DNA, the CDR3 is TGTGCCAGCAGCTTGGATGAGGGGGGGCTCTACAATGAGCAGTTCTTC. Its protein product is CASSLDEGGLYNEQFF.

This rearrangement joins TRBV6-6 to TRBJ2-1; D remains unclear. This CDR3 is 16 amino acids long. V lost 2 bases, J lost 8 bases, and 19 bases lay in between. CDR1 and CDR2 from the germline V gene are MNHNY and SVGAGI (reference sequence). The CDR3 nucleotides read TGTGCCAGCAGTTACCCCGACCGAGGCCGTAGCCATGAGCAGTTCTTC. It is translated as CASSYPDRGRSHEQFF.

This clonotype occurred many times. This CDR3 is CASITRRSGGLDTQYF. DNA of the CDR3: TGTGCCAGCATCACTCGGCGGTCGGGGGGGTTAGATACGCAGTATTTT. The V gene is TRBV7-9, the J gene TRBJ2-3; 8 positions match TRBD2. J lost 5 bases, V lost 7 bases, and 14 bases had no gene match. The CDR3 contains 16 residues. The germline V gene has CDR1 SEHNR and CDR2 FQNEAQ (reference sequence).

V gene TRBV2 combines with J gene TRBJ1-2, with TRBD1 matching over 8 bases. Germline V lookup: CDR1 SNHLY, CDR2 FYNNEI. The CDR3 has 14 residues. Germline trimming cut 4 bases from V and 11 bases from J; bases unmatched to any gene: 12. The DNA for the CDR3 is TGTGCCAGCAGTGGAGGACAGGGTGCAGCGTTGTACACCTTC. The encoded protein is CASSGGQGAALYTF. The complete variable domain, with remaining parts taken from reference TRBV2 and TRBJ1-2, reads EPEVTQTPSHQVTQMGQEVILRCVPISNHLYFYWYRQILGQKVEFLVSFYNNEISEKSEIFDDQFSVERPDGSNFTLKIRSTKLEDSAMYFCASSGGQGAALYTFGSGTRLTVV.

There are a few counts of this clonotype. The CDR3 region is CASSFGDTSYNEQFF. The CDR3 DNA reads as TGTGCCAGCAGTTTCGGAGATACCTCCTACAATGAGCAGTTCTTC. The chain couples TRBV12-3 or TRBV12-4 to TRBJ2-1; D call uncertain. The CDR3 runs 15 residues. The V and J ends lost 3 bases and 0 bases respectively, with 9 bases between them.

The J gene is TRBJ1-1, the V gene TRBV14; D is unresolved. There are 12 residues in the CDR3. Germline V gives CDR1 SGHDN, CDR2 FVKESK. V lost 3 bases and J 10 bases, leaving 12 bases between the germline ends. Here the CDR3 DNA reads TGTGCCAGCAGCCAGTATCAAGGAGGAGCTTTCTTT. Translated: CASSQYQGGAFF.

This clonotype was seen more than once but under ten times. The chain couples TRBV5-6 to TRBJ2-3, with D unclear. The V end lost 0 bases, the J end lost 0 bases, and 8 bases lay between the germline ends. This CDR3 contains 15 residues. The germline V gene encodes CDR1 SGHDT and CDR2 YYEEEE. The CDR3 DNA is TGTGCCAGCAGCTTGGGTTTTGGTAGCACAGATACGCAGTATTTT. Its translation: CASSLGFGSTDTQYF.

The chain has TRBV29-1 and TRBJ1-3; perhaps TRBD1 as D (6 bases). Trimming removed 5 bases from V and 0 bases from J, with 11 bases in between. The CDR3 sequence is 14 residues long. CDR1 and CDR2 (germline): SQVTM, ANQGSEA. Here the CDR3 reads CSVQWDNSGNTIYF. As DNA, the CDR3 is TGCAGCGTTCAATGGGACAACTCTGGAAACACCATATATTTT.

The genes are TRBV14 and TRBJ2-1; TRBD1 aligns across 7 bases. Trimming removed 5 bases from V and 0 bases from J; junction bases left unmatched: 7. Germline V CDR1 and CDR2: SGHDN, FVKESK. This CDR3 region has 16 residues. CDR3 nucleotides: TGTGCCAGCAGCAAACTGACAGGGAGCTCCTACAATGAGCAGTTCTTC. It is translated as CASSKLTGSSYNEQFF.

This clonotype was picked up a small number of times. The chain links TRBV15 to TRBJ2-7, with 7 bases aligning to TRBD1. CDR3 length: 16 residues. Germline CDR1 and CDR2: LNHNV and YYDKDF (reference sequence). With 1 base clipped from V and 0 bases from J, the junction kept 6 bases outside the gene matches. Here the CDR3 reads CATSRGPGQFSYEQYV. The CDR3 DNA sequence: TGTGCCACCAGCAGAGGCCCGGGACAGTTCTCCTACGAGCAGTACGTC.

The chain couples TRBV6-1 to TRBJ2-2; the match to TRBD1 covers 8 bases. Germline V gene data show CDR1 as MNHNS and CDR2 as SASEGT. The CDR3 consists of 16 residues. The V gene end was trimmed by 2 bases and the J gene end by 3 bases; junction bases not matched to a gene: 5. Here the CDR3 DNA reads TGTGCCAGCAGTGAATTCAGGGGGCAGTACACCGGGGAGCTGTTTTTT. As protein: CASSEFRGQYTGELFF.

This rearrangement joins TRBV7-6 to TRBJ1-1; a weak D match, TRBD1 (6 bases). CDR1 and CDR2 (germline): SGHVS, FNYEAQ. V was shortened by 4 bases and J by 1 base, with 10 bases between the two germline ends. This CDR3 has 14 amino acids. The chain's CDR3 is CASSSGHKNTEAFF. In DNA form, the CDR3 reads TGTGCCAGCAGCTCGGGACATAAGAACACTGAAGCTTTCTTT.